This entry lists 25 T cell receptor beta chains sequenced from one sample in a study of T cell responses to AZD1222 COVID-19 vaccine. Data came from immunoSEQ multiplex PCR; TCRdb stores just in-frame clones and leaves some out. This sample has 90,000 to 110,000 clones, with around nine tenths found just once. This sample comprised peripheral blood, obtained on day 0 of AZD1222 vaccination. The receptors were gathered from an adult in good health.

V is TRBV7-2 and J is TRBJ1-1; D possibly corresponds to TRBD1 (6 bases). The length of the CDR3 is 15 residues. Germline V CDR1 and CDR2: SGHTA, FQGNSA. The V and J ends lost 1 base and 1 base respectively, with 10 bases between them. CDR3 amino acids: CASSLVWGRNTEAFF. In nucleotides, the CDR3 is TGTGCCAGCAGCTTAGTGTGGGGGCGGAACACTGAAGCTTTCTTT.

The chain joins TRBV2 to TRBJ1-1; 10 nucleotides align to TRBD1. The germline V gene encodes CDR1 SNHLY and CDR2 FYNNEI. With 5 bases clipped from V and 2 bases from J, the junction kept 2 bases outside the gene matches. This CDR3 comprises 14 residues. The CDR3 sequence is CASSSTGGNTEAFF. The CDR3 DNA follows: TGTGCCAGCAGTTCGACAGGGGGCAACACTGAAGCTTTCTTT.

Only one count was recorded for this clone. V gene TRBV30 combines with J gene TRBJ1-1; the D is unclear. The V end was cut by 2 bases, the J end by 1 base, with 5 bases between. Germline V gene lookup returns CDR1 GTSNPN and CDR2 SVGIG (reference sequence). The CDR3 length is 12 residues. CDR3 residues: CAWSKENTEAFF. CDR3 bases: TGTGCCTGGAGTAAAGAGAACACTGAAGCTTTCTTT.

This clone appeared a single time. The chain employs TRBV19 and TRBJ1-1, with 11 bases that match TRBD1. J gave up 6 bases and V 6 bases, and 3 bases lay outside the gene matches. Germline V lookup: CDR1 LNHDA, CDR2 SQIVND (reference sequence). The CDR3 consists of 13 residues. The CDR3 protein is CASRGQGAAEAFF. CDR3 in DNA: TGTGCCAGTAGAGGACAGGGGGCCGCTGAAGCTTTCTTT.

The V gene is TRBV5-8, the J gene TRBJ1-2; 8 nucleotides agree with TRBD1. The CDR3 runs 14 residues. V shed 6 bases, J shed 5 bases, and the junction held 9 bases outside the gene matches. CDR1 and CDR2 (germline): SGHTS, YDEGEE. The CDR3 region has the DNA TGTGCCAGCAATAAAGTGACAGGGGAATATGGCTACACCTTC. The encoded protein is CASNKVTGEYGYTF.

The J gene is TRBJ2-7, the V gene TRBV2, with D hard to call. Per the germline V gene, CDR1 is SNHLY and CDR2 is FYNNEI. This CDR3 is 10 amino acids long. V was pared by 4 bases and J by 3 bases, with 1 base between. CDR3 in DNA: TGTGCCAGCAGTGGCTACGAGCAGTACGTC. Translating gives CASSGYEQYV.

This sequence joins TRBV18 and TRBJ1-4; no reliable D call. V lost 4 bases and J lost 8, with 14 bases in between. The germline V gene has CDR1 KGHSH and CDR2 LQKENI. The CDR3 consists of 14 residues. In DNA form, the CDR3 reads TGTGCCAGCTCACTGGACTTGGGTACGGAAAAACTGTTTTTT. Translated, it gives CASSLDLGTEKLFF.

V and J are TRBV5-6 and TRBJ1-3; D remains unclear. CDR1 is SGHDT, CDR2 YYEEEE, per germline. V was clipped by 0 bases and J by 0 bases, with 13 bases between them. This CDR3 region has 17 residues. CDR3 DNA sequence: TGTGCCAGCAGCTTGGCGCGGGGAGGTTACTCTGGAAACACCATATATTTT. Encoded protein: CASSLARGGYSGNTIYF.

This rearrangement joins TRBV19 to TRBJ1-5, with 8 bases identical to TRBD1. The CDR3 covers 15 residues. The junction had 8 bases not matched to a gene; V was cut back by 6 bases and J by 4 bases. The germline V gene has CDR1 LNHDA and CDR2 SQIVND (reference sequence). Here the CDR3 reads CASSRDRWGNQPQHF. DNA for the CDR3: TGTGCCAGTAGCAGGGACAGGTGGGGGAATCAGCCCCAGCATTTT.

The V call is TRBV11-2, the J call TRBJ2-6; 8 bases align to TRBD1. The germline CDR1 and CDR2 sequences are SGHAT and FQNNGV. The J segment lost 1 base and the V segment lost 3 bases, leaving 8 bases of the junction unmatched. CDR3 length: 18 residues. The CDR3 DNA reads as TGTGCCAGCAGCTTCTACAGGGGGTCGGCTTCTGGGGCCAACGTCCTGACTTTC. This gives the protein CASSFYRGSASGANVLTF.

The J gene is TRBJ1-5, the V gene TRBV5-1, with D unresolved. CDR3 length equals 14 residues. Germline V gene lookup returns CDR1 SGHRS and CDR2 YFSETQ. Trimming pared 7 bases from V and 4 bases from J, leaving 15 bases between. The CDR3 is CASRIEGPNQPQHF. The CDR3 region has the DNA TGCGCCAGCCGGATAGAAGGGCCTAATCAGCCCCAGCATTTT.

This clone was observed a handful of times. The rearrangement links TRBV5-8 to TRBJ2-1, with D possibly being TRBD2 (6 bases). Trimming cost V 4 bases and J 4 bases, with 9 bases left between them. CDR3 length: 13 residues. Germline CDR1 and CDR2: SGHTS and YDEGEE. The CDR3 reads CASSRDLYNEQFF. CDR3 DNA sequence: TGTGCCAGCAGCCGGGACTTATACAATGAGCAGTTCTTC.

This clone was seen a few times. The chain combines TRBV5-6 with TRBJ1-2; 12 bases align to TRBD1. This CDR3 is 13 amino acids long. V lost 4 bases and J lost 12; bases outside the gene matches: 7. The V gene's germline CDR1 is SGHDT and CDR2 YYEEEE. The CDR3: CASSLGTGGVHTF. CDR3 DNA sequence: TGTGCCAGCAGCCTTGGGACAGGGGGCGTACACACCTTC.

The V call is TRBV5-6, the J call TRBJ1-6; possibly TRBD1 for D (6 bases). The V gene lost 6 bases and the J gene lost 3 bases, with 16 bases spanning the gap. Germline CDR1 and CDR2: SGHDT and YYEEEE. This CDR3 is 16 amino acids long. DNA of the CDR3: TGTGCCAGCATCTATTCCGGGACACGCTATAATTCACCCCTCCACTTT. It codes for CASIYSGTRYNSPLHF.

The V and J genes are TRBV9 and TRBJ2-5; D unclear. V was shortened by 0 bases and J by 7 bases, with 13 bases between the two germline ends. CDR3 length: 14 residues. Germline values: CDR1 SGDLS, CDR2 YYNGEE. The CDR3 bases are TGTGCCAGCAGCGTAGGTTGGGTCGTTGGGACCCAGTACTTC. It codes for CASSVGWVVGTQYF.

The chain links TRBV27 to TRBJ2-3; D might be TRBD1 (6 bases). The germline V gene encodes CDR1 MNHEY and CDR2 SMNVEV (reference sequence). CDR3 length: 14 residues. Trimming pared 3 bases from V and 3 bases from J, leaving 10 bases between. The CDR3 DNA reads TGTGCCAGCAGTTTCCCGGGGACAACAGATACGCAGTATTTT. This sequence encodes CASSFPGTTDTQYF.

The chain recombines TRBV27 with TRBJ1-5; D remains unclear. CDR1 and CDR2 (germline): MNHEY, SMNVEV (reference sequence). The ends were cut back, 4 bases at V and 7 bases at J, with 20 bases in the middle. This CDR3 has 16 amino acids. The CDR3 nucleotides are TGTGCCAGCAGTTCCTCTGCTCAAGGGATGGAACAGCCCCAGCATTTT. Protein product: CASSSSAQGMEQPQHF.

This clone was detected a few times. The chain employs TRBV6-6 and TRBJ1-6; the D is unclear. V was pared by 0 bases and J by 10 bases, with 10 bases between. The CDR3 extends over 14 amino acids. CDR1 MNHNY and CDR2 SVGAGI come from the germline V gene (reference sequence). CDR3 sequence: CASSYSHGSSPLHF. CDR3 bases: TGTGCCAGCAGTTACTCGCACGGCAGCTCACCCCTCCACTTT.

This sequence joins TRBV30 and TRBJ2-6; D is unclear. Germline lookup yields CDR1 GTSNPN and CDR2 SVGIG (reference sequence). V shed 2 bases and J shed 0 bases, with 2 bases lying between them. The CDR3 consists of 13 residues. CDR3 in DNA: TGTGCCTGGAGTTCCTCTGGGGCCAACGTCCTGACTTTC. This sequence encodes CAWSSSGANVLTF.

The V and J genes are TRBV29-1 and TRBJ1-1, with TRBD1 as a possible D gene (5 bases). Germline CDR1 and CDR2: SQVTM and ANQGSEA. This CDR3 spans 12 amino acids. V was cut by 7 bases and J by 7 bases, with 16 bases left in between. The CDR3 reads CSAKEGAGEAFF. The CDR3, as DNA: TGCAGCGCCAAGGAAGGGGCCGGTGAAGCTTTCTTT.

The J gene is TRBJ2-7, the V gene TRBV7-8; D gene ambiguous. This CDR3 region has 13 residues. Trimming pared 1 base from V and 4 bases from J, leaving 8 bases between. Germline V lookup: CDR1 SGHVS, CDR2 FQNEAQ. The CDR3 sequence is CASSLGRNYEQYF. CDR3 DNA: TGTGCCAGCAGCTTAGGACGGAATTACGAGCAGTACTTC. Full variable domain (rest looked up from reference TRBV7-8 and TRBJ2-7): GAGVSQSPRYKVAKRGQDVALRCDPISGHVSLFWYQQALGQGPEFLTYFQNEAQLDKSGLPSDRFFAERPEGSVSTLKIQRTQQEDSAVYLCASSLGRNYEQYFGPGTRLTVT.

V and J are TRBV19 and TRBJ2-2; D not certain. The germline gives CDR1 LNHDA, CDR2 SQIVND (reference sequence). The CDR3 extends over 12 amino acids. Deletions cut 6 bases from V and 3 bases from J, with 5 bases between. The CDR3 coding sequence is TGTGCCAGTAGAGGTTACACCGGGGAGCTGTTTTTT. This translates into CASRGYTGELFF.

The chain has TRBV5-1 and TRBJ2-3; 11 bases align to TRBD1. The CDR3 runs to 15 residues. Germline assignment: CDR1 SGHRS and CDR2 YFSETQ. V dropped 4 bases and J dropped 2; count of bases not matched to a gene: 3. CDR3 coding DNA: TGCGCCAGCAGCCGGACAGGGGGCGACACAGATACGCAGTATTTT. As protein: CASSRTGGDTDTQYF.

The CDR3 DNA reads as TGTGCCAGCAGTTACCAAGGACAGATGAACACTGAAGCTTTCTTT. Translated, it gives CASSYQGQMNTEAFF. The J gene is TRBJ1-1, the V gene TRBV6-2 or TRBV6-3; D may be TRBD1 (6 bases). This CDR3 contains 15 residues. The germline V gene has CDR1 MNHEY and CDR2 SVGEGT. V was shortened by 2 bases and J by 0 bases, with 10 bases between the two germline ends.

The chain uses TRBV15 and TRBJ1-1; D is undetermined. Between the trimmed V and J ends, which lost 1 base and 2 bases, there was a span of 20 bases. CDR1 and CDR2 from the germline V gene are LNHNV and YYDKDF (reference sequence). This CDR3 spans 18 amino acids. The CDR3 loop reads CATSRGVGSGQFNTEAFF. In DNA, the CDR3 is TGTGCCACCAGCAGAGGGGTGGGGTCAGGTCAATTCAACACTGAAGCTTTCTTT.